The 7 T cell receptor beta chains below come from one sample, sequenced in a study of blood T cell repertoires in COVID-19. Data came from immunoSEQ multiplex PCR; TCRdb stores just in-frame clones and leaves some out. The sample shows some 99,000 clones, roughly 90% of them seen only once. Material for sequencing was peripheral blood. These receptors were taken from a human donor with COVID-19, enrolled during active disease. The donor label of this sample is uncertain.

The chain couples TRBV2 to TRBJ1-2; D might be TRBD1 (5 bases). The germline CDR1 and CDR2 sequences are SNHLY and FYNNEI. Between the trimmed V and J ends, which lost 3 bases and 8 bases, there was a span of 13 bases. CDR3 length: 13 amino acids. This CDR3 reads CASSDSRESGYTF. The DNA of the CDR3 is TGTGCCAGCAGTGATTCCAGGGAATCCGGCTACACCTTC.

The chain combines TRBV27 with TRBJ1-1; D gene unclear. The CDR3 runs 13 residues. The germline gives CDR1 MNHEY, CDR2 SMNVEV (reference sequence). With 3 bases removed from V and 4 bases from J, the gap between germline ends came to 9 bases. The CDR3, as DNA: TGTGCCAGCAGTTTGGAGGGCGGCACTGAAGCTTTCTTT. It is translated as CASSLEGGTEAFF.

The CDR3 here is CASSQWGPGLAGTDTQYF. The CDR3 nucleotides are TGTGCCAGCAGCCAGTGGGGTCCGGGACTAGCGGGCACAGATACGCAGTATTTT. V gene TRBV14 combines with J gene TRBJ2-3; 11 bases match TRBD2. Germline V gene sequence: CDR1 SGHDN, CDR2 FVKESK. The CDR3 runs to 18 residues. With V trimmed by 3 bases and J by 1 base, 9 bases remained unmatched.

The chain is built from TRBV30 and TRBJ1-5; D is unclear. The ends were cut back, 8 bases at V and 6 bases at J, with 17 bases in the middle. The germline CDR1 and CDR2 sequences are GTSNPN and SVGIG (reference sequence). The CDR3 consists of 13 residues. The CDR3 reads CATPLGLGQPQHF. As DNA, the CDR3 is TGTGCCACTCCCCTGGGCCTCGGTCAGCCCCAGCATTTT.

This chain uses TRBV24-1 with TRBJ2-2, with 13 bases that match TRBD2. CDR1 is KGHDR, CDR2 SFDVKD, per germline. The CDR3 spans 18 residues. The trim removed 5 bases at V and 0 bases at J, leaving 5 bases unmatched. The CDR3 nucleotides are TGTGCCACCAGTGTACCGGGACTAGCGGGGACGAACACCGGGGAGCTGTTTTTT. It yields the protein CATSVPGLAGTNTGELFF.

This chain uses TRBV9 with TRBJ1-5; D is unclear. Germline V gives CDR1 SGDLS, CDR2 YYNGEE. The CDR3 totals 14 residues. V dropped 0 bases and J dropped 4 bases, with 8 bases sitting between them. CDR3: CASSVGGSNQPQHF. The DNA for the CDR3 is TGTGCCAGCAGCGTAGGAGGGAGTAATCAGCCCCAGCATTTT. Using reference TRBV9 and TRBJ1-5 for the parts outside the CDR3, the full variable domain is DSGVTQTPKHLITATGQRVTLRCSPRSGDLSVYWYQQSLDQGLQFLIQYYNGEERAKGNILERFSAQQFPDLHSELNLSSLELGDSALYFCASSVGGSNQPQHFGDGTRLSIL.

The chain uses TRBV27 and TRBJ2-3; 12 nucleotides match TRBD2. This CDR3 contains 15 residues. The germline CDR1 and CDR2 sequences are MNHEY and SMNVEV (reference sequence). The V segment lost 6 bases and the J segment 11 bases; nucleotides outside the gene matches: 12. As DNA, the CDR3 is TGTGCCAGCAGCTACTGGACTAGCGGGAAGGGCGGGCAGTATTTT. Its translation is CASSYWTSGKGGQYF.